The 7 T cell receptor beta chains below come from one sample, sequenced in a study of shared T cell receptors in the human thymus. Generated by immunoSEQ multiplex PCR, the TCRdb table keeps only in-frame clones and is missing some. In the table there are a few hundred thousand clones, approximately 95% of which are singletons. The sequenced sample was thymocytes. The source is a human donor.

The chain has TRBV7-2 and TRBJ2-1; 10 bases map to TRBD2. In germline, CDR1 is SGHTA, CDR2 FQGNSA. CDR3 length: 15 residues. The V gene end was trimmed by 5 bases and the J gene end by 5 bases; junction bases not matched to a gene: 6. The CDR3 here is CASSLGGLADNEQFF. For the CDR3, the DNA is TGTGCCAGCAGCCTGGGCGGACTAGCGGACAATGAGCAGTTCTTC.

V and J are TRBV10-1 and TRBJ1-3; D ambiguous. Germline V CDR1 and CDR2: WNHNN, SYGVQD (reference sequence). There are 14 residues in the CDR3. The ends were cut back, 6 bases at V and 0 bases at J, with 9 bases in the middle. CDR3 region: CASRPDLSGNTIYF. Here the CDR3 DNA reads TGCGCCAGCAGACCGGATCTCTCTGGAAACACCATATATTTT.

The V and J genes are TRBV11-2 and TRBJ2-1; D is ambiguous. The CDR3 covers 14 residues. The V gene's germline CDR1 is SGHAT and CDR2 FQNNGV. With 4 bases removed from V and 12 bases from J, the gap between germline ends came to 19 bases. The DNA for the CDR3 is TGTGCCAGCAGCTCCCCGGGCCCAGGCCTCAGGCAGTTCTTC. Its translation is CASSSPGPGLRQFF.

The CDR3 loop reads CASSPGQASFSGYTF. The CDR3 nucleotides are TGTGCCAGCAGCCCGGGACAGGCCTCGTTTAGCGGCTACACCTTC. The chain uses TRBV11-2 and TRBJ1-2, with TRBD1 matching over 8 bases. Germline values: CDR1 SGHAT, CDR2 FQNNGV. The trim removed 5 bases at V and 8 bases at J, leaving 13 bases unmatched. This CDR3 has 15 residues.

V gene TRBV11-1 combines with J gene TRBJ1-2, with a tentative D call TRBD1 (6 bases). V was pared by 2 bases and J by 4 bases, with 8 bases between. CDR3 length: 13 amino acids. Looked up from germline, CDR1 is SGHAT and CDR2 is FQDESV (reference sequence). CDR3 DNA sequence: TGTGCCAGCAGCTTATCGGGGGCCTATGGCTACACCTTC. This translates into CASSLSGAYGYTF.

V gene TRBV27 combines with J gene TRBJ2-7; 9 nucleotides match TRBD2. V shed 2 bases and J 3 bases; nucleotides not matched to a gene: 8. Germline V CDR1 and CDR2: MNHEY, SMNVEV (reference sequence). This CDR3 has 16 amino acids. Written as DNA, the CDR3 is TGTGCCAGCAGTTTAGTCGCGGGAGGGCCTCTCTACGAGCAGTACTTC. This codes for CASSLVAGGPLYEQYF.

The chain combines TRBV15 with TRBJ1-5; maybe TRBD1 (6 bases). Looked up from germline, CDR1 is LNHNV and CDR2 is YYDKDF (reference sequence). This CDR3 is built from 15 residues. The V end was cut by 0 bases, the J end by 4 bases, with 10 bases between. The CDR3, as DNA: TGTGCCACCAGCAGAGATGAAGGGGGAAATCAGCCCCAGCATTTT. This codes for CATSRDEGGNQPQHF.